Described below is a single T cell receptor beta chain sequence and its context. No cognate antigen has been identified for it. Nothing much larger sits one base from this clone, and base qualities are not available. Reading the germline V gene gives CDR1 SGDLS and CDR2 YYNGEE. Ends trimmed: V by 3 bases, J by 2 bases; bases unmatched to a gene: 4. From its cysteine to its phenylalanine, the CDR3 spans 16 amino acids. Of all the DNA, just the CDR3 is kept, 48 bases in frame from base 1. This entry belongs to a study of blood T cell repertoires in COVID-19 (dated by TCRdb to about 2020). The study in broad terms: Samples covering the acute and convalescent phases of COVID-19 were provided by collaborators in the United States, Italy and Spain. The material from the prospective study consisted of cDNA or gDNA derived from T cells, B-cell-depleted T cells, or PBMCs. Deeply sampled blood TCRbeta repertoires from subjects exposed to, actively infected with, or recovered from COVID-19 were included in the dataset. The repertoires were released in a freely available public database intended as a resource for research on the immune response to SARS-CoV-2. Samples came from the ongoing ImmuneRACE study (first 160 participants) plus 1,254 subjects from 6 global collaborators. Sample metadata almost always included a de-identified subject ID, COVID-19 status, age in years and sex. Where HLA class I and class II types were available, the types were taken from metadata supplied by the sample provider, not from assay-based typing.

TCRbeta CDR3 regions were amplified from genomic DNA using the immunoSEQ Assay, a bias-controlled multiplex PCR. Turning to the authors' computational methods: Within the assay, amplification of reference gene primers was used to estimate how many nucleated cells each sample contained. Sequence reads were collapsed and filtered to measure the absolute abundance of every unique TCRbeta CDR3 rearrangement. For each sample, productive Simpson clonality was calculated as the square root of Simpson's diversity index across productive rearrangements. The table was pulled from immuneACCESS by TCRdb, which kept in-frame rearrangements only. Such tables lose some clones; where checked, under half of the loss comes from unresolved V genes, and the rest has no known cause. That table furnishes V, J and clone size, whereas the DNA furnished D and trimming. The table for this sample lists about 140,000 clones; over 80% of them were counted only once. About 11% of the sample is taken by the ten largest.

Findings and caveats that apply to the study as a whole: The amount of clinical and demographic metadata varied by source and participant and was provided uncurated.

Collaborating institutions collected whole blood in K2EDTA tubes following their own protocols. Collaborator samples were shipped for TCRbeta analysis as frozen whole blood, isolated PBMCs, or DNA extracted from either sample type. The chain joins TRBV9 to TRBJ2-5; TRBD2 agrees with 13 junctional bases. The sequenced sample consisted of peripheral blood. The clonotype originates from a woman older than 75 with acute or convalescent COVID-19. CDR3 protein: CASSAQTSGGQETQYF. Read as DNA, the sequence is TGTGCCAGCAGCGCCCAGACTAGCGGGGGGCAAGAGACCCAGTACTTC.